Here is one T cell receptor (beta chain) with its context. These data originate in a study of blood T cell repertoires in COVID-19. Study in general: There were acute and convalescent COVID-19 samples, and they came from the United States, Italy and Spain.

The assay was immunoSEQ multiplex PCR, and TCRdb's table has in-frame clones only and misses some. The repertoire consists of a few hundred thousand clones, with about 88% occurring once and the leading ten covering around 1.5%. The V and J ends lost 0 bases and 5 bases, in that order; junction bases with no gene match: 2. The length of the CDR3 is 17 residues. Looked up from germline, CDR1 is MGHRA and CDR2 is YSYEKL. What was sequenced was PBMCs or T cells enriched from blood (not recorded which). The genes are TRBV4-1 and TRBJ2-1, with TRBD2 matching over 15 bases. The receptor was derived from a woman aged 18-29 years who had been exposed to COVID-19. DNA for the CDR3: TGCGCCAGCAGCCAAGATGGGACTAGCGGGGGGAACAATGAGCAGTTCTTC. As protein: CASSQDGTSGGNNEQFF.